A single sample gave rise to the 32 T cell receptor beta chains below, sequenced in a study of PD-1 blockade in classical Hodgkin lymphoma. The data were produced by immunoSEQ multiplex PCR, yet TCRdb's version contains in-frame clones alone and is incomplete. Altogether about 94,000 clones are present, 75% to 90% being singletons, with the ten largest covering about 10%. Every single patient, without exception, relapsed after autologous stem cell transplantation, and brentuximab vedotin exposure varied. Sample: peripheral blood mononuclear cells (PBMCs), taken before the second cycle of nivolumab. Receptors originate from a human donor with classical Hodgkin lymphoma.

There are a few counts of this clone. The rearrangement uses TRBV28 and TRBJ1-5; D is unresolved. In germline, CDR1 is MDHEN, CDR2 SYDVKM. There are 11 residues in the CDR3. The ends were cut back, 4 bases at V and 5 bases at J, with 3 bases in the middle. CDR3 sequence: CASSYDQPQHF. The CDR3 region has the DNA TGTGCCAGCAGTTACGATCAGCCCCAGCATTTT.

The V call is TRBV7-2, the J call TRBJ1-5, with unresolved D. CDR1 is SGHTA, CDR2 FQGNSA, per germline. The V end lost 1 base, the J end lost 2 bases, and 9 bases lay between the germline ends. The CDR3 spans 15 residues. DNA for the CDR3: TGTGCCAGCAGCTTAGGGGGATTGGGCAATCAGCCCCAGCATTTT. Translating gives CASSLGGLGNQPQHF.

The chain couples TRBV4-1 to TRBJ1-5, with D unclear. Trimming pared 0 bases from V and 4 bases from J, leaving 7 bases between. The germline V gene has CDR1 MGHRA and CDR2 YSYEKL. The CDR3 sequence is 14 residues long. DNA for the CDR3: TGCGCCAGCAGCCAAGATGAAGGAAATCAGCCCCAGCATTTT. Translating it yields CASSQDEGNQPQHF.

J is TRBJ2-2 and V is TRBV11-2; 7 bases match TRBD1. The CDR3 is made up of 16 amino acids. Germline CDR1 and CDR2: SGHAT and FQNNGV. With V trimmed by 5 bases and J by 2 bases, 8 bases remained unmatched. CDR3 in DNA: TGTGCCAGCAGCACGCCTCACAGGGGCAACACCGGGGAGCTGTTTTTT. This sequence encodes CASSTPHRGNTGELFF. Supplemented by reference TRBV11-2 and TRBJ2-2, the full variable domain reads EAGVAQSPRYKIIEKRQSVAFWCNPISGHATLYWYQQILGQGPKLLIQFQNNGVVDDSQLPKDRFSAERLKGVDSTLKIQPAKLEDSAVYLCASSTPHRGNTGELFFGEGSRLTVL.

This clone has just one count. The V and J genes are TRBV5-1 and TRBJ2-1; 8 bases agree with TRBD2. The CDR3 consists of 14 residues. The V gene's germline CDR1 is SGHRS and CDR2 YFSETQ. With 8 bases clipped from V and 4 bases from J, the junction kept 8 bases outside the gene matches. The CDR3 DNA reads TGCGCCAGTGGGGCGGGAGGACTTTACAATGAGCAGTTCTTC. Translating gives CASGAGGLYNEQFF.

The V gene is TRBV6-5, the J gene TRBJ2-7, with D maybe TRBD2 (7 bases). With 6 bases removed from V and 6 bases from J, the gap between germline ends came to 18 bases. Germline CDR1 and CDR2: MNHEY and SVGAGI. This CDR3 is 14 amino acids long. In DNA, the CDR3 is TGTGCCAGCAGCTACGTTGGGGGGGCGTTCGAGCAGTACTTC. Amino acids: CASSYVGGAFEQYF.

This rearrangement joins TRBV19 to TRBJ2-1; D unclear. The V end was cut by 1 base, the J end by 4 bases, with 5 bases between. CDR1 is LNHDA and CDR2 is SQIVND in the germline V gene (reference sequence). This CDR3 is 13 amino acids long. The CDR3 is CASSIVRYNEQFF. The CDR3 DNA follows: TGTGCCAGTAGTATAGTCAGATACAATGAGCAGTTCTTC. The full variable domain, with the rest looked up from reference TRBV19 and TRBJ2-1, is DGGITQSPKYLFRKEGQNVTLSCEQNLNHDAMYWYRQDPGQGLRLIYYSQIVNDFQKGDIAEGYSVSREKKESFPLTVTSAQKNPTAFYLCASSIVRYNEQFFGPGTRLTVL.

This clone was counted only a few times. The chain has TRBV19 and TRBJ1-6, with D possibly matching TRBD1 (5 bases). This CDR3 spans 15 amino acids. The ends were cut back, 6 bases at V and 6 bases at J, with 15 bases in the middle. Germline loops: CDR1 LNHDA, CDR2 SQIVND (reference sequence). CDR3 loop: CASRTSGRLNSPLHF. The CDR3 DNA reads TGTGCCAGTAGAACATCGGGACGACTTAATTCACCCCTCCACTTT. The full variable domain, in which reference TRBV19 and TRBJ1-6 provide the parts outside the CDR3, is DGGITQSPKYLFRKEGQNVTLSCEQNLNHDAMYWYRQDPGQGLRLIYYSQIVNDFQKGDIAEGYSVSREKKESFPLTVTSAQKNPTAFYLCASRTSGRLNSPLHFGNGTRLTVT.

This clone was seen a handful of times. The V and J genes are TRBV14 and TRBJ2-6; D uncertain. The CDR3 contains 14 residues. V lost 3 bases and J 3 bases, leaving 6 bases between the germline ends. Germline V lookup: CDR1 SGHDN, CDR2 FVKESK. The CDR3 nucleotides are TGTGCCAGCAGCCAGGGTGGTGGGGCCAACGTCCTGACTTTC. This codes for CASSQGGGANVLTF.

The CDR3 DNA reads as TGTGCCAGTAGTATGTTAGGTCTAGCCAAAAACATTCAGTACTTC. Translated, it gives CASSMLGLAKNIQYF. The chain links TRBV19 to TRBJ2-4; no clear D gene. Trimming cost V 3 bases and J 0 bases, with 9 bases left between them. This CDR3 is 15 amino acids long. Germline CDR1 LNHDA, CDR2 SQIVND (reference sequence). The complete variable domain, with remaining parts taken from reference TRBV19 and TRBJ2-4, reads DGGITQSPKYLFRKEGQNVTLSCEQNLNHDAMYWYRQDPGQGLRLIYYSQIVNDFQKGDIAEGYSVSREKKESFPLTVTSAQKNPTAFYLCASSMLGLAKNIQYFGAGTRLSVL.

J is TRBJ2-2 and V is TRBV5-8, with D maybe TRBD1 (6 bases). The V end was cut by 2 bases, the J end by 7 bases, with 9 bases between. Germline values: CDR1 SGHTS, CDR2 YDEGEE. CDR3 size: 13 residues. CDR3 region: CASSLQGVGELFF. The CDR3 coding sequence is TGTGCCAGCAGCTTACAGGGCGTCGGGGAGCTGTTTTTT.

The chain joins TRBV13 to TRBJ2-7; a possible D gene is TRBD1 (6 bases). This CDR3 is built from 14 residues. Trimming removed 2 bases at V and 2 bases at J, with 10 bases between. CDR1 is PRHDT, CDR2 FYEKMQ, per germline (reference sequence). This CDR3 reads CASSLTGTTYEQYF. The CDR3 DNA reads TGTGCCAGCAGCTTAACAGGGACAACCTACGAGCAGTACTTC.

The gene calls are TRBV19 and TRBJ2-6; possibly TRBD1 for D (6 bases). Trimming took off 3 bases at V and 2 bases at J, with 23 bases between the two ends. The CDR3 runs to 20 residues. Germline V gene sequence: CDR1 LNHDA, CDR2 SQIVND (reference sequence). CDR3 residues: CASSIRTSAQGSPGANVLTF. The CDR3 nucleotides are TGTGCCAGTAGTATTAGGACCTCGGCACAGGGTAGCCCTGGGGCCAACGTCCTGACTTTC.

This clone is a singleton in its sample. The gene calls are TRBV27 and TRBJ2-1; 12 bases are a match to TRBD2. Trimming removed 6 bases from V and 7 bases from J; junction bases left unmatched: 7. The CDR3 extends over 15 amino acids. Germline V gene data show CDR1 as MNHEY and CDR2 as SMNVEV (reference sequence). In nucleotides, the CDR3 is TGTGCCAGCAGGGACCTAGCGGGGGGGAGAAATGAGCAGTTCTTC. Residues: CASRDLAGGRNEQFF.

The genes are TRBV7-6 and TRBJ2-7; 7 nucleotides match TRBD1. Germline CDR1 is SGHVS and CDR2 is FNYEAQ. The CDR3 is made up of 14 amino acids. The trim removed 3 bases at V and 5 bases at J, leaving 7 bases unmatched. The CDR3: CASSFTGVGNEQYF. CDR3 bases: TGTGCCAGCAGCTTCACAGGGGTAGGCAACGAGCAGTACTTC.

V gene TRBV19 combines with J gene TRBJ2-1; D perhaps matches TRBD2 (6 bases). Germline V CDR1 and CDR2: LNHDA, SQIVND (reference sequence). Trimming shortened V by 4 bases and J by 6 bases, and 16 bases separated the two germline ends. The CDR3 extends over 15 amino acids. CDR3 sequence (DNA): TGTGCCAGTAGTACCGACGGGGGAGGCGGCAATGAGCAGTTCTTC. This translates into CASSTDGGGGNEQFF.

Only a few counts were recorded for this clone. The chain joins TRBV27 to TRBJ2-1; 8 positions agree with TRBD2. Germline V lookup: CDR1 MNHEY, CDR2 SMNVEV (reference sequence). V shed 11 bases, J shed 6 bases, and the junction held 9 bases outside the gene matches. CDR3 length: 13 amino acids. The CDR3 reads CAVTGGLVNEQFF. The CDR3 DNA is TGTGCCGTTACCGGGGGACTAGTCAATGAGCAGTTCTTC.

V usage is TRBV27 and J usage is TRBJ2-1, with 9 bases matching TRBD2. The ends lost 5 bases at V and 8 bases at J; junction bases unmatched: 13. CDR3 length: 16 amino acids. From germline, CDR1 is MNHEY and CDR2 SMNVEV (reference sequence). The CDR3 reads CASSHLAGDGRDEQFF. CDR3 DNA: TGTGCCAGCAGTCATTTAGCGGGAGACGGGAGGGATGAGCAGTTCTTC.

This clone was seen just once. CDR3 in amino acids: CAISLIRDRSLTNEQFF. The CDR3 bases are TGTGCCATCAGCCTAATCCGGGACAGGTCCCTAACTAATGAGCAGTTCTTC. The J gene is TRBJ2-1, the V gene TRBV10-3, with TRBD1 identical over 8 bases. Germline CDR1 and CDR2: ENHRY and SYGVKD. The CDR3 covers 17 residues. V shed 6 bases, J shed 7 bases, and the junction held 17 bases outside the gene matches.

The rearrangement joins TRBV4-1 to TRBJ1-2; no definite D call. V lost 0 bases, J lost 1 base, and 6 bases lay in between. The CDR3 loop spans 14 amino acids. Germline CDR1 and CDR2: MGHRA and YSYEKL. The CDR3 coding sequence is TGCGCCAGCAGCCAAGAAAGGAATAACTATGGCTACACCTTC. Translating gives CASSQERNNYGYTF.

The rearrangement links TRBV14 to TRBJ1-2; no firm D call. Germline V gives CDR1 SGHDN, CDR2 FVKESK. V was clipped by 6 bases and J by 5 bases, with 13 bases between them. The CDR3 sequence is 13 residues long. The CDR3 DNA is TGTGCCAGCAGTCCGTCGGAGGTTTATGGCTACACCTTC. Translation gives CASSPSEVYGYTF.

The genes are TRBV5-1 and TRBJ2-7, with 7 bases aligning to TRBD1. Germline V gene sequence: CDR1 SGHRS, CDR2 YFSETQ. The CDR3 length is 13 residues. Trimming took 0 bases from V and 7 from J; bases not matched to a gene: 4. DNA for the CDR3: TGCGCCAGCAGCTTGGGACAGGGATGGGAGCAGTACTTC. It encodes CASSLGQGWEQYF.

V is TRBV19 and J is TRBJ2-3, with D possibly TRBD2 on 5 matching bases. This CDR3 has 15 residues. Germline V gives CDR1 LNHDA, CDR2 SQIVND (reference sequence). Trimming took off 6 bases at V and 5 bases at J, with 18 bases between the two ends. DNA of the CDR3: TGTGCCAGTAGCAACGCGGAGGTAGAGGGAGATACGCAGTATTTT. It specifies CASSNAEVEGDTQYF.

The V and J genes are TRBV18 and TRBJ1-1; D is perhaps TRBD1 (5 bases). This CDR3 spans 16 amino acids. V lost 1 base, J lost 1 base, and 13 bases lay in between. Germline loops: CDR1 KGHSH, CDR2 LQKENI. CDR3 coding DNA: TGTGCCAGCTCACCACGTTTCGGGGGGGGGAACACTGAAGCTTTCTTT. Its translation is CASSPRFGGGNTEAFF.

V is TRBV9 and J is TRBJ2-5; 9 bases map to TRBD1. The CDR3 covers 16 residues. Germline CDR1 reads SGDLS; CDR2 reads YYNGEE. V gave up 4 bases and J gave up 3 bases; unmatched junction bases: 10. The CDR3 protein is CASSKGDRVVEETQYF. The DNA of the CDR3 is TGTGCCAGCAGCAAAGGGGACAGGGTGGTCGAAGAGACCCAGTACTTC. Looking up the rest from reference TRBV9 and TRBJ2-5 gives the full variable domain: DSGVTQTPKHLITATGQRVTLRCSPRSGDLSVYWYQQSLDQGLQFLIQYYNGEERAKGNILERFSAQQFPDLHSELNLSSLELGDSALYFCASSKGDRVVEETQYFGPGTRLLVL.

The rearrangement links TRBV11-2 to TRBJ2-7; D perhaps matches TRBD1 (6 bases). There are 15 residues in the CDR3. Trimming removed 5 bases at V and 1 base at J, with 15 bases between. Germline V gene data show CDR1 as SGHAT and CDR2 as FQNNGV. DNA of the CDR3: TGTGCCAGCAGCCCCCTGACAGGATCTTCCTACGAGCAGTACTTC. It is translated as CASSPLTGSSYEQYF.

J is TRBJ2-7 and V is TRBV28, with 11 bases aligning to TRBD1. The CDR3 has 15 amino acids. CDR1 and CDR2 from the germline V gene are MDHEN and SYDVKM. The trim removed 8 bases at V and 4 bases at J, leaving 10 bases unmatched. CDR3 in amino acids: CASLKLWDRGYEQYF. For the CDR3, the DNA is TGTGCCAGCTTGAAGCTTTGGGACAGGGGGTACGAGCAGTACTTC.

The chain has TRBV28 and TRBJ2-1; D call uncertain. The V and J ends lost 2 bases and 6 bases respectively, with 5 bases between them. CDR1 MDHEN and CDR2 SYDVKM come from the germline V gene. The CDR3 covers 12 residues. The DNA of the CDR3 is TGTGCCAGCAGTTTAGTCCTCAATGAGCAGTTCTTC. Its translation is CASSLVLNEQFF. Based on the CDR3 plus reference TRBV28 and TRBJ2-1, the full variable domain is DVKVTQSSRYLVKRTGEKVFLECVQDMDHENMFWYRQDPGLGLRLIYFSYDVKMKEKGDIPEGYSVSREKKERFSLILESASTNQTSMYLCASSLVLNEQFFGPGTRLTVL.

CDR3 bases: TGTGCCAGCAGCTTGAGTCCAGTTTCTGAGACCCAGTACTTC. This gives the protein CASSLSPVSETQYF. This rearrangement joins TRBV5-6 to TRBJ2-5; no definite D call. The CDR3 is 14 amino acids. V was pared by 1 base and J by 5 bases, with 12 bases between. The germline CDR1 and CDR2 sequences are SGHDT and YYEEEE.

The chain has TRBV14 and TRBJ2-2; 7 bases are a match to TRBD1. After removal of 2 bases from V and 2 bases from J, the junction contained 5 bases not matched to a gene. There are 16 residues in the CDR3. Germline V CDR1 and CDR2: SGHDN, FVKESK. The CDR3 DNA follows: TGTGCCAGCAGCCAATTGGGACAGCCAAACACCGGGGAGCTGTTTTTT. Translated: CASSQLGQPNTGELFF.

This sequence joins TRBV7-9 and TRBJ2-7; no firm D call. The CDR3 runs to 12 residues. Trimming left V 3 bases short and J 3 bases short, with 6 bases between. In germline, CDR1 is SEHNR, CDR2 FQNEAQ (reference sequence). The CDR3 loop reads CASSFENYEQYF. The CDR3 DNA is TGTGCCAGCAGCTTCGAAAACTACGAGCAGTACTTC.

This sequence joins TRBV29-1 and TRBJ2-3, with D perhaps matching TRBD2 (5 bases). There are 13 residues in the CDR3. Between the trimmed V and J ends, which lost 4 bases and 2 bases, there was a span of 10 bases. Germline V gene lookup returns CDR1 SQVTM and CDR2 ANQGSEA. CDR3 nucleotides: TGCAGCGTTGGATCGGGGAACACAGATACGCAGTATTTT. Translation gives CSVGSGNTDTQYF.